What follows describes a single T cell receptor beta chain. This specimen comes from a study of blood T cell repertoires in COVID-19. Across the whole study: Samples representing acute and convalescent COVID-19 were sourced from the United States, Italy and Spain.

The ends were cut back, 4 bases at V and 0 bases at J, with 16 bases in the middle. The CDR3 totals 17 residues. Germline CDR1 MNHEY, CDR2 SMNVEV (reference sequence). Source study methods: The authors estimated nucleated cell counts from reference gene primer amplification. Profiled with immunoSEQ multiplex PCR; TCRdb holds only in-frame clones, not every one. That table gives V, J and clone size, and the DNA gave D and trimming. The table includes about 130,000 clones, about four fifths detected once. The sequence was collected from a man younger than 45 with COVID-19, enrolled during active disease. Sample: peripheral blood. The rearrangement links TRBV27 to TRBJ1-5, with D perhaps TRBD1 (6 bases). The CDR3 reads CASSSTGEMHSNQPQHF. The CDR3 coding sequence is TGTGCCAGCAGTTCGACAGGTGAAATGCATAGCAATCAGCCCCAGCATTTT.